This TCR beta chain was recorded in a study of beta chain features in type 1 diabetes. Whole-study results and caveats: Any PCR bias toward short templates would affect both groups alike. Among patients with Type 1 diabetes, TCRB CDR3s were moderately but significantly shorter in every one of the four CD4+ subsets. Sequencing used cDNA, and cells with high TCR expression could therefore be over-represented.

Isolated RNA was reverse transcribed in full, so expressed TCRB transcripts were sequenced. Method: immunoSEQ multiplex PCR; TCRdb's copy keeps in-frame clones and lacks some. The sample consists of 810,000 or so clones, 17% of them appearing once. There are a few counts of this clone. The antigen is not known. This CDR3 has 15 residues. Germline values: CDR1 KGHSH, CDR2 LQKENI. Trimming removed 5 bases from V and 3 bases from J; junction bases left unmatched: 10. The receptor's source is a woman between 18 and 30 years old in good health. The sample consisted of naive CD4+ T cells from blood. This chain links TRBV18 with TRBJ2-7; 7 bases map to TRBD1. In nucleotides, the CDR3 is TGTGCCAGCTCAACCACAGGGGTTCTGTACTACGAGCAGTACTTC. This translates into CASSTTGVLYYEQYF.